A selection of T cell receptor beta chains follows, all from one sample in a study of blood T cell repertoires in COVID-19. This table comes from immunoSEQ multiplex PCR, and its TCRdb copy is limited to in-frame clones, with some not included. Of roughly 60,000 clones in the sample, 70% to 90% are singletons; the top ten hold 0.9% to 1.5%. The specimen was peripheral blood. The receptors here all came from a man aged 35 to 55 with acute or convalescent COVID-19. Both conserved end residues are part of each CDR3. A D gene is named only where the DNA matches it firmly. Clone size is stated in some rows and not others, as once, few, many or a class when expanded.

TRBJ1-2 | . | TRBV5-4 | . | CASSFSQGEGYTF | TGTGCCAGCAGCTTCTCACAGGGCGAAGGCTACACCTTC
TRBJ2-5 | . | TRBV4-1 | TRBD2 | CASSQRTSGGIGETQYF | TGCGCCAGCAGCCAAAGGACTAGCGGGGGGATAGGAGAGACCCAGTACTTC
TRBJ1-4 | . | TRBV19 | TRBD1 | CASTRQGSPEKLFF | TGTGCCAGTACCCGACAGGGTTCCCCTGAAAAACTGTTTTTT
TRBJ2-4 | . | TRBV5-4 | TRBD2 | CASSFSGGAMGNIQYF | TGTGCCAGCAGCTTTAGCGGGGGGGCAATGGGAAACATTCAGTACTTC
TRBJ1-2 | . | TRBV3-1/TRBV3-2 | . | CASSLRHAFNYGYTF | TGTGCCAGCAGCCTCCGACACGCATTTAACTATGGCTACACCTTC
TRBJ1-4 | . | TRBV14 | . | CASSQETGVYEKLFF | TGTGCCAGCAGCCAAGAGACAGGCGTCTATGAAAAACTGTTTTTT
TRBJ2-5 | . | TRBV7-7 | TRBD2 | CASSFVGGRETQYF | TGTGCTAGCAGCTTTGTCGGGGGGAGGGAGACCCAGTACTTC
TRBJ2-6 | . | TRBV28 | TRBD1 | CASMRDRVFSGANVLTF | TGTGCCAGCATGCGGGACAGGGTATTCTCTGGGGCCAACGTCCTGACTTTC
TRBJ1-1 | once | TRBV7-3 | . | CASSPRGENTEAFF | TGTGCCAGCAGCCCTCGGGGAGAGAACACTGAAGCTTTCTTT
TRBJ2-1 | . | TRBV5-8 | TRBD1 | CASSSGQGAVEQFF | TGTGCCAGCAGTTCCGGACAGGGGGCGGTTGAGCAGTTCTTC
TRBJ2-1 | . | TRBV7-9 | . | CASSLLVGRDWNEQFF | TGTGCCAGCAGCTTGCTTGTCGGCAGGGATTGGAATGAGCAGTTCTTC
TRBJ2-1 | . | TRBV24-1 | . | CATSDPGVPGQFF | TGTGCCACCAGTGATCCAGGGGTCCCGGGGCAGTTCTTC
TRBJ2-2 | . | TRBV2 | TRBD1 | CASTPDRVGARTGELFF | TGTGCCAGCACCCCGGACAGGGTAGGGGCAAGAACCGGGGAGCTGTTTTTT
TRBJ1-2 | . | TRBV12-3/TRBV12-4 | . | CASSSLAGDGYTF | TGTGCCAGCAGTTCCCTAGCAGGGGATGGCTACACCTTC
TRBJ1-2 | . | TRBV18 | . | CASSPDSLGYGYTF | TGTGCCAGCTCACCGGACAGTCTGGGCTATGGCTACACCTTC
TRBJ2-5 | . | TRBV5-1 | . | CASSLGGEETQYF | TGCGCCAGCAGCTTAGGGGGTGAAGAGACCCAGTACTTC
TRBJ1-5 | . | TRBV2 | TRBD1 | CASSATGVSGQPQHF | TGTGCCAGCAGTGCCACAGGGGTATCAGGTCAGCCCCAGCATTTT
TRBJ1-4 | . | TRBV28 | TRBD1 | CASSPSGTVGLNEKLFF | TGTGCCAGCAGCCCCTCCGGGACAGTCGGACTTAATGAAAAACTGTTTTTT
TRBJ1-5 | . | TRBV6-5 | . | CATTAGLTSNQPQHF | TGTGCCACAACCGCGGGGCTGACTAGCAATCAGCCCCAGCATTTT
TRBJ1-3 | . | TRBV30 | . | CAWSPRMGGPSGNTIYF | TGTGCCTGGAGTCCCCGGATGGGGGGGCCCTCTGGAAACACCATATATTTT
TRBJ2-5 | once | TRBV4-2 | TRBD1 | CASSQEGQGYKKTQYF | TGTGCCAGCAGCCAAGAGGGACAGGGATACAAGAAGACCCAGTACTTC
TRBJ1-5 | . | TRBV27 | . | CASRRDQGIGNQPQHF | TGTGCCAGCAGGAGAGATCAGGGAATAGGCAATCAGCCCCAGCATTTT
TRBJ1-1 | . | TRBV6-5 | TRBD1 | CASRSGQGREEAFF | TGTGCCAGCCGTTCGGGACAGGGTCGGGAAGAAGCTTTCTTT
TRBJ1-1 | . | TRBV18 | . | CASSPIGSVYTEAFF | TGTGCCAGCTCACCGATAGGGAGTGTATACACTGAAGCTTTCTTT
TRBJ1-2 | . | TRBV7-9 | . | CASSPSIGWSPGETGGYTF | TGTGCCAGCAGTCCCTCTATAGGTTGGTCCCCGGGAGAAACGGGGGGCTACACCTTC
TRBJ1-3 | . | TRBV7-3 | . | CASSLSGQAGNTIYF | TGTGCCAGCAGCTTATCAGGGCAGGCTGGAAACACCATATATTTT
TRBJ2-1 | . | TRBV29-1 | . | CSVPGFNEQFF | TGCAGCGTCCCGGGGTTCAATGAGCAGTTCTTC
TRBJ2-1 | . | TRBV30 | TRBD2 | CAWSSLAGDSNEQFF | TGTGCCTGGAGCAGTTTAGCGGGGGACTCCAATGAGCAGTTCTTC
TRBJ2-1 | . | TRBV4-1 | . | CASSPQITGEQFF | TGCGCCAGCAGCCCACAGATCACTGGTGAGCAGTTCTTC
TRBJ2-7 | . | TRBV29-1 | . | CSVTEKGWQGTYEQYF | TGCAGCGTAACGGAAAAGGGTTGGCAGGGAACCTACGAGCAGTACTTC
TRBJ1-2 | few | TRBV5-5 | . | CASSLLASRYTF | TGTGCCAGCAGCTTGTTAGCCTCCCGCTACACCTTC